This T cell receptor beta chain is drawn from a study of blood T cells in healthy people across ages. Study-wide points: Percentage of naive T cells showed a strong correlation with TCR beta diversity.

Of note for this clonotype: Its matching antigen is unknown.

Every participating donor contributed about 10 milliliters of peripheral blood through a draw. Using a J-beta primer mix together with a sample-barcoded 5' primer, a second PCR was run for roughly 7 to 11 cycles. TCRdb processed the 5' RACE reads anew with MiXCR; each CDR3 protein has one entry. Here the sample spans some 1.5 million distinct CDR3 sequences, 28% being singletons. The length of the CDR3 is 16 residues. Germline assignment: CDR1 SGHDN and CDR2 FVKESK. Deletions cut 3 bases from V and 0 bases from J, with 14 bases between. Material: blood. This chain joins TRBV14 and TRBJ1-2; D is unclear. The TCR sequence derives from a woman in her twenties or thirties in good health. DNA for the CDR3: TGTGCCAGCAGCCATCGAGGGAATGAAGCTAACTATGGCTACACCTTC. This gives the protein CASSHRGNEANYGYTF.